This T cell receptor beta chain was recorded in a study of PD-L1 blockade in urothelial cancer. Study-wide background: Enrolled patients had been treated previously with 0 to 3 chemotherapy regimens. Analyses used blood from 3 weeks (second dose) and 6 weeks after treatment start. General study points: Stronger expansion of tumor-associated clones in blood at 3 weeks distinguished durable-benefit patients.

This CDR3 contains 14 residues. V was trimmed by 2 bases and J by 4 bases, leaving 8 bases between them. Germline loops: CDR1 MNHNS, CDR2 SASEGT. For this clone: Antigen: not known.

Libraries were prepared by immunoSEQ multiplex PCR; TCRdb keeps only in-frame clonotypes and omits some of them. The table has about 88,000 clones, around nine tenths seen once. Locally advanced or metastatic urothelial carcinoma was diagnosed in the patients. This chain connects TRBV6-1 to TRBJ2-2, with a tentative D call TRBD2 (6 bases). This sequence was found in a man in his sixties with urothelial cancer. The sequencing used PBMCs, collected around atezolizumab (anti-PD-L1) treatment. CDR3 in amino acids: CASSERGGTGELFF. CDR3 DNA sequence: TGTGCCAGCAGTGAAAGGGGAGGCACCGGGGAGCTGTTTTTT.